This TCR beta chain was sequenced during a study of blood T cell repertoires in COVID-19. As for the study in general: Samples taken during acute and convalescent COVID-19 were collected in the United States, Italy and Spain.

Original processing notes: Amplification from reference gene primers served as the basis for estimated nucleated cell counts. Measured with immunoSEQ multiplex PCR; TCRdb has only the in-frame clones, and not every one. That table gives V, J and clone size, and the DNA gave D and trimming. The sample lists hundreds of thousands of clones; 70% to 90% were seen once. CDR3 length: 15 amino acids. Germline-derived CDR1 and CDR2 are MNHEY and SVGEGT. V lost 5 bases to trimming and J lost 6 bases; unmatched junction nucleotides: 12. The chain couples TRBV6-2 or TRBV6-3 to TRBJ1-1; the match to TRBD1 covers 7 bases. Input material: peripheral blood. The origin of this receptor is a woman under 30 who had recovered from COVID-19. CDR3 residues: CASSTPNRGIPEAFF. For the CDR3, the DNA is TGTGCCAGCAGTACACCGAACAGGGGAATCCCTGAAGCTTTCTTT.